Below, 25 T cell receptor beta chains from the same sample are listed, as sequenced in a study of blood T cell repertoires in COVID-19. Sequenced by immunoSEQ multiplex PCR; TCRdb stores in-frame clones only, minus some. The table has some 40,000 clones, 80% to 90% seen once. Source material: peripheral blood. These receptors were collected from a man aged 40-50 years with active COVID-19.

CDR3 region: CATSDPFPDTQYF. The CDR3 bases are TGTGCCACCAGTGATCCTTTTCCAGATACGCAGTATTTT. This chain uses TRBV24-1 with TRBJ2-3; D call uncertain. The V gene's germline CDR1 is KGHDR and CDR2 SFDVKD. The CDR3 runs 13 residues. V was clipped by 3 bases and J by 4 bases, with 7 bases between them.

This clone was seen a single time. This chain uses TRBV6-2 or TRBV6-3 with TRBJ2-3; no firm D call. V was trimmed by 5 bases and J by 0 bases, leaving 12 bases between them. The germline V gene has CDR1 MNHEY and CDR2 SVGEGT. The CDR3 length is 15 residues. CDR3 residues: CASSGAAASTDTQYF. CDR3 bases: TGTGCCAGCAGTGGAGCTGCTGCTAGCACAGATACGCAGTATTTT.

The CDR3 DNA is TGTGCCTGGAGTAGAAAGGGGGTAGCTCATGGCTACACCTTC. This translates into CAWSRKGVAHGYTF. The chain has TRBV30 and TRBJ1-2; D is possibly TRBD1 (6 bases). This CDR3 is 14 amino acids long. Germline V gene data show CDR1 as GTSNPN and CDR2 as SVGIG (reference sequence). V was pared by 2 bases and J by 6 bases, with 16 bases between.

This rearrangement joins TRBV7-2 to TRBJ2-7; no firm D call. The CDR3 is 13 residues long. Germline V gene data show CDR1 as SGHTA and CDR2 as FQGNSA. With 3 bases removed from V and 7 bases from J, the gap between germline ends came to 13 bases. For the CDR3, the DNA is TGTGCCAGCAGCTTCTTCACATTCAGGGAGCAGTACTTC. Residues: CASSFFTFREQYF. Complete variable domain (other parts from reference TRBV7-2 and TRBJ2-7): GAGVSQSPSNKVTEKGKDVELRCDPISGHTALYWYRQSLGQGLEFLIYFQGNSAPDKSGLPSDRFSAERTGGSVSTLTIQRTQQEDSAVYLCASSFFTFREQYFGPGTRLTVT.

The chain recombines TRBV7-3 with TRBJ1-2; 11 positions agree with TRBD1. This CDR3 contains 18 residues. The V gene end was trimmed by 11 bases and the J gene end by 0 bases; junction bases not matched to a gene: 17. Germline CDR1 reads SGHTA; CDR2 reads FQGTGA. As DNA, the CDR3 is TGTGCCGGAAACCCGGACAGGGGGCACATCCTCGCTAACTATGGCTACACCTTC. Translated, it gives CAGNPDRGHILANYGYTF.

The J gene is TRBJ2-1, the V gene TRBV20-1; no firm D call. This CDR3 is 11 amino acids long. Trimming shortened V by 5 bases and J by 3 bases, and 5 bases separated the two germline ends. Germline CDR1 and CDR2: DFQATT and SNEGSKA (reference sequence). The CDR3 here is CSAPFYNEQFF. The CDR3 nucleotides are TGCAGTGCTCCTTTCTACAATGAGCAGTTCTTC.

There are a few counts of this clone. The CDR3 DNA is TGTGCCAGCAGTGTGATTAGCCCCCAAGAGACCCAGTACTTC. Amino acid sequence: CASSVISPQETQYF. The chain is built from TRBV2 and TRBJ2-5; D call uncertain. Germline V gene lookup returns CDR1 SNHLY and CDR2 FYNNEI. This CDR3 region has 14 residues. The V end was cut by 4 bases, the J end by 1 base, with 10 bases between.

The V call is TRBV6-1, the J call TRBJ2-2; the D gene is possibly TRBD2 (6 bases). The CDR3 consists of 17 residues. Germline V lookup: CDR1 MNHNS, CDR2 SASEGT. With 4 bases removed from V and 4 bases from J, the gap between germline ends came to 19 bases. CDR3 nucleotide sequence: TGTGCCAGCAGTGCCCTCCCACAGGAGGGGAGCACCGGGGAGCTGTTTTTT. As protein: CASSALPQEGSTGELFF.

V gene TRBV6-5 combines with J gene TRBJ1-1; D is ambiguous. Trimming removed 0 bases from V and 4 bases from J, with 12 bases in between. The CDR3 is 15 amino acids. Germline values: CDR1 MNHEY, CDR2 SVGAGI. CDR3 DNA: TGTGCCAGCAGTTACTCGAAGAGGAGTGGCACTGAAGCTTTCTTT. Translating it yields CASSYSKRSGTEAFF.

V usage is TRBV2 and J usage is TRBJ2-1; 13 bases agree with TRBD2. Germline CDR1 SNHLY, CDR2 FYNNEI. The CDR3 has 15 residues. Trimming at V came to 6 bases and at J to 8 bases, leaving 7 bases not matched to a gene. The CDR3 sequence: CASSYRTSGSYEQFF. Here the CDR3 DNA reads TGTGCCAGCAGCTATCGGACTAGCGGGAGCTATGAGCAGTTCTTC.

This clone appeared once. The rearrangement links TRBV6-1 to TRBJ1-2, with 7 bases aligning to TRBD1. Germline V gene lookup returns CDR1 MNHNS and CDR2 SASEGT. V dropped 1 base and J dropped 4; count of bases not matched to a gene: 9. The CDR3 is 16 amino acids. In DNA form, the CDR3 reads TGTGCCAGCAGTGAAGACAGGGGAGGATGGGGCTATGGCTACACCTTC. This encodes CASSEDRGGWGYGYTF.

The rearrangement links TRBV11-2 to TRBJ2-3; 14 nucleotides line up with TRBD2. Germline lookup yields CDR1 SGHAT and CDR2 FQNNGV. Trimming at V came to 0 bases and at J to 1 base, leaving 3 bases not matched to a gene. The CDR3 extends over 18 amino acids. The CDR3 DNA follows: TGTGCCAGCAGCTTAGAAGGGACTAGCGGGAGAGGCACAGATACGCAGTATTTT. Translating it yields CASSLEGTSGRGTDTQYF. Together with reference TRBV11-2 and TRBJ2-3, the CDR3 gives the full variable domain: EAGVAQSPRYKIIEKRQSVAFWCNPISGHATLYWYQQILGQGPKLLIQFQNNGVVDDSQLPKDRFSAERLKGVDSTLKIQPAKLEDSAVYLCASSLEGTSGRGTDTQYFGPGTRLTVL.

The rearrangement uses TRBV24-1 and TRBJ2-3; the D gene is possibly TRBD2 (6 bases). V was cut by 3 bases and J by 6 bases, with 18 bases left in between. The CDR3 is 16 residues long. Germline CDR1 KGHDR, CDR2 SFDVKD. The CDR3 region is CATSDPLTEGRDTQYF. DNA for the CDR3: TGTGCCACCAGTGATCCTTTGACGGAGGGTAGGGATACGCAGTATTTT.

The V gene is TRBV10-3, the J gene TRBJ2-1; D perhaps matches TRBD1 (8 bases). Trimming took 2 bases from V and 1 from J, leaving 18 bases between them. The CDR3 is made up of 18 amino acids. Germline lookup yields CDR1 ENHRY and CDR2 SYGVKD. The CDR3 sequence is CAISEHRGDSGSYNEQFF. The DNA for the CDR3 is TGTGCCATCAGTGAGCACAGGGGGGATAGCGGGTCCTACAATGAGCAGTTCTTC.

The chain combines TRBV10-2 with TRBJ2-2; D is uncertain. Germline V gene lookup returns CDR1 WSHSY and CDR2 SAAADI. The ends were cut back, 6 bases at V and 6 bases at J, with 11 bases in the middle. The CDR3 has 13 amino acids. In DNA form, the CDR3 reads TGCGCCAGCAGATCTCCCCCCCCCGGGGAGCTGTTTTTT. This sequence encodes CASRSPPPGELFF.

This chain links TRBV5-1 with TRBJ2-3, with a tentative D call TRBD2 (6 bases). With 4 bases removed from V and 0 bases from J, the gap between germline ends came to 15 bases. CDR3 size: 16 residues. Germline V gene lookup returns CDR1 SGHRS and CDR2 YFSETQ. Written as DNA, the CDR3 is TGCGCCAGCAGCCCGGGGGTGGATATTAGCACAGATACGCAGTATTTT. Translated: CASSPGVDISTDTQYF.

In this sample, this clone turned up once. This sequence joins TRBV29-1 and TRBJ1-4; D unclear. This CDR3 has 13 residues. Germline V gene lookup returns CDR1 SQVTM and CDR2 ANQGSEA. V was trimmed by 7 bases and J by 7 bases, leaving 16 bases between them. The CDR3 bases are TGCAGCGGCCTGGCGACGGCGGGTGAAAAACTGTTTTTT. It yields the protein CSGLATAGEKLFF.

The gene calls are TRBV6-6 and TRBJ1-2, with D possibly matching TRBD1 (6 bases). Germline V gene lookup returns CDR1 MNHNY and CDR2 SVGAGI (reference sequence). Trimming pared 5 bases from V and 10 bases from J, leaving 23 bases between. CDR3 length equals 15 residues. The CDR3 sequence is CASSPRGRVTIVYTF. In DNA form, the CDR3 reads TGTGCCAGCAGTCCCAGGGGTAGGGTCACTATTGTCTACACCTTC.

This clone was found once. The chain uses TRBV6-5 and TRBJ1-2; weak D call: TRBD1 (5 bases). CDR3 length: 15 amino acids. V was shortened by 7 bases and J by 0 bases, with 15 bases between the two germline ends. The germline gives CDR1 MNHEY, CDR2 SVGAGI. CDR3: CASTPIQGPNYGYTF. The CDR3 DNA follows: TGTGCCAGCACGCCGATCCAGGGTCCTAACTATGGCTACACCTTC.

The chain links TRBV2 to TRBJ1-6, with 8 positions matching TRBD1. Trimming took 4 bases from V and 8 from J; bases not matched to a gene: 7. Germline V lookup: CDR1 SNHLY, CDR2 FYNNEI. The CDR3 extends over 15 amino acids. The DNA for the CDR3 is TGTGCCAGCAGTGCGGACAGGGCTGGGGATTCACCCCTCCACTTT. It codes for CASSADRAGDSPLHF.

This clone was counted a single time. The chain carries TRBV27 and TRBJ2-7; TRBD1 agrees at 12 bases. From germline, CDR1 is MNHEY and CDR2 SMNVEV (reference sequence). The CDR3 has 19 amino acids. V was clipped by 0 bases and J by 0 bases; unmatched bases: 9. CDR3 sequence: CASSLSRDRGPMSSYEQYF. Here the CDR3 DNA reads TGTGCCAGCAGTTTATCGCGGGACAGGGGGCCAATGAGCTCCTACGAGCAGTACTTC.

The chain joins TRBV27 to TRBJ1-6, with 7 bases identical to TRBD1. The junction had 7 bases not matched to a gene; V was cut back by 7 bases and J by 10 bases. The CDR3 runs 13 residues. Germline V gives CDR1 MNHEY, CDR2 SMNVEV (reference sequence). CDR3 in amino acids: CASTQTGPSPLHF. In nucleotides, the CDR3 is TGTGCCAGCACTCAGACAGGGCCCTCACCCCTCCACTTT.

V usage is TRBV5-1 and J usage is TRBJ1-6; the D is unclear. The CDR3 consists of 15 residues. Germline lookup yields CDR1 SGHRS and CDR2 YFSETQ. Trimming removed 2 bases at V and 3 bases at J, with 9 bases between. CDR3: CASSLDGVYNSPLHF. For the CDR3, the DNA is TGCGCCAGCAGCTTAGACGGGGTCTATAATTCACCCCTCCACTTT.

V usage is TRBV7-3 and J usage is TRBJ1-2, with D possibly TRBD1 on 6 matching bases. The CDR3 is 13 residues long. Trimming took off 5 bases at V and 2 bases at J, with 9 bases between the two ends. CDR1 is SGHTA, CDR2 FQGTGA, per germline. The CDR3 DNA reads TGTGCCAGCAGCCAAACAGGGAACTATGGCTACACCTTC. The encoded protein is CASSQTGNYGYTF.

As DNA, the CDR3 is TGCAGCGTTGGCCAGGCGGCGGGCACTGAAGCTTTCTTT. Translating gives CSVGQAAGTEAFF. The V gene is TRBV29-1, the J gene TRBJ1-1; D gene ambiguous. In germline, CDR1 is SQVTM, CDR2 ANQGSEA. The CDR3 runs to 13 residues. Between the trimmed V and J ends, which lost 4 bases and 4 bases, there was a span of 13 bases.